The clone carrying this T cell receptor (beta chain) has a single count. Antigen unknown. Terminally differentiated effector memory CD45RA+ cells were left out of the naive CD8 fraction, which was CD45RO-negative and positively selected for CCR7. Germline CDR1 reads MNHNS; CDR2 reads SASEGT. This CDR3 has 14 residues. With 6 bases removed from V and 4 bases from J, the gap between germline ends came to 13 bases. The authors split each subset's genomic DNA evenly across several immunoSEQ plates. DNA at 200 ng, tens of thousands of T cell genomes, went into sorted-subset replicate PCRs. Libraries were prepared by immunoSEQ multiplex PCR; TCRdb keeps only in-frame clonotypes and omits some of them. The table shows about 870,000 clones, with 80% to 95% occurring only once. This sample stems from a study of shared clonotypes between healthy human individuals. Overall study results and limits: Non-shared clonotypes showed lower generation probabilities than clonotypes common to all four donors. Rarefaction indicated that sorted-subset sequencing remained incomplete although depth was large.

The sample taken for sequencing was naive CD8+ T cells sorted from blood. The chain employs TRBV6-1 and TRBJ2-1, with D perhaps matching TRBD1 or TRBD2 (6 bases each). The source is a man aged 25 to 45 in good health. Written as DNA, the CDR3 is TGTGCCAGCAGAGGGCAGGGGAGGTACAATGAGCAGTTCTTC. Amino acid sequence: CASRGQGRYNEQFF.